This TCR beta chain was profiled in a study of T cell changes during pregnancy in multiple sclerosis. Sequencing used immunoSEQ multiplex PCR; TCRdb keeps in-frame clones, though not all of them. The sample lists around 57,000 clones, 90% occurring once. The CDR3 contains 15 residues. The V end lost 3 bases, the J end lost 5 bases, and 14 bases lay between the germline ends. Germline lookup yields CDR1 SGHVS and CDR2 FQNEAQ. This TCR derives from a female donor in good health, enrolled as a control in a pregnancy study. The chain couples TRBV7-8 to TRBJ1-5, with TRBD1 as a possible D gene (5 bases). The input for sequencing was peripheral blood, taken in the third trimester of pregnancy. CDR3 sequence (DNA): TGTGCCAGCAGCTTGCAATGGGGCATGGATCAGCCCCAGCATTTT. It specifies CASSLQWGMDQPQHF.